This entry features one T cell receptor beta chain sequence. Its antigen is as yet unknown. This sample was included in a study of cytomegalovirus exposure and HLA in healthy donors. 60 Vbeta and 13 Jbeta primers were used in PCR. Clones were read by immunoSEQ multiplex PCR, and TCRdb kept only the in-frame ones, dropping some. This table holds under 250,000 clones, more than 75% found once. Findings and caveats of the study: Around 18,000 TCR beta sequences were associated with HLA alleles at 0.05 false discovery rate in a later analysis.

The origin of this receptor is a girl aged 2 to 9 in good health and CMV-seronegative. The sample consisted of PBMCs.

In nucleotides, the CDR3 is TGCGCCAGCAGCCAAGAGTCCGGGGGTGCCTACGAGCAGTACTTC. This gives the protein CASSQESGGAYEQYF. The chain couples TRBV4-1 to TRBJ2-7; possible D gene TRBD2, 6 bases. Trimming cost V 0 bases and J 2 bases, with 11 bases left between them. Per germline, CDR1 MGHRA and CDR2 YSYEKL. CDR3 size: 15 residues.